This T cell receptor (beta chain) was recovered during a study of ipilimumab plus nivolumab after autologous stem cell transplantation. Patients got ipilimumab 1 mg/kg beginning 14 to 28 days post-transplant. The table came from immunoSEQ multiplex PCR; TCRdb's copy has only in-frame clones and leaves some out. This sample yields around 15,000 clones, of which roughly 74% are seen a single time; about 9.4% belongs to the top ten. With 1 base clipped from V and 6 bases from J, the junction kept 5 bases outside the gene matches. This CDR3 is 15 amino acids long. Germline V CDR1 and CDR2: SGHTA, FQGTGA.

The chain links TRBV7-3 to TRBJ2-3, with TRBD2 identical over 9 bases. The source was PBMCs, collected in a trial of ipilimumab plus nivolumab as post-transplant consolidation. The receptor was derived from a male donor with primary mediastinal lymphoma. Written as DNA, the CDR3 is TGTGCCAGCAGCTTAAATGGGCGGGAGGGGGATACGCAGTATTTT. This codes for CASSLNGREGDTQYF.